The clone carrying this T cell receptor beta chain was recorded once. These data originate in a study of shared clonotypes between healthy human individuals. Investigators divided CD4+ cells into CD45RA+ naive and CD45RA-negative memory subsets. The repertoire was sequenced with immunoSEQ multiplex PCR; TCRdb's copy has only in-frame clones and lacks some. The repertoire has about 2.4 million clones, around nine tenths of them found once; the top ten carry roughly 0.13%. The sequenced material came from naive CD4+ T cells sorted from blood. Subset specified: CD45RA+ positively selected. This clonotype was obtained from a man between 18 and 35 years old in good health.

CDR3 DNA sequence: TGTGCCAGCAGCCTTGGGGGGCCCAACACCGGGGAGCTGTTTTTT. Translated: CASSLGGPNTGELFF. This sequence joins TRBV11-1 and TRBJ2-2, with D possibly called TRBD1 or TRBD2 (6 bases each). V lost 5 bases, J lost 2 bases, and 12 bases lay in between. Germline loops: CDR1 SGHAT, CDR2 FQDESV (reference sequence). This CDR3 is built from 15 residues.